The 4 T cell receptor beta chains in this list originate from one sample, sequenced in a study of CD4+ T cells in melanoma (dated 2022 in TCRdb). Library method: the immunoSEQ multiplex PCR assay. In TCRdb, the immuneACCESS table is reduced to in-frame sequences with V and J assigned. These tables do not hold every clone; where another copy was compared, an unresolved V gene accounts for under half, and the others remain unexplained. The sample table lists about 14,000 clones, 60% to 85% of them with a count of one. The ten largest clones represent approximately 16% of the sample. The sequenced sample consisted of cells from a culture (not recorded whether cultured in vitro). These receptors all stem from a human donor with melanoma.

A few counts support this clone. The chain recombines TRBV11-2 with TRBJ2-3; unclear D gene. V dropped 3 bases and J dropped 5 bases, with 12 bases sitting between them. The CDR3 is 14 amino acids. Germline V lookup: CDR1 SGHAT, CDR2 FQNNGV. CDR3 amino acids: CASSFLLLGDTQYF. The DNA of the CDR3 is TGTGCCAGCAGCTTCCTTCTTTTGGGAGATACGCAGTATTTT.

The chain employs TRBV2 and TRBJ2-5, with D maybe TRBD2 (5 bases). The CDR3 runs 12 residues. V was trimmed by 7 bases and J by 5 bases, leaving 11 bases between them. CDR1 and CDR2 from the germline V gene are SNHLY and FYNNEI. CDR3 loop: CASNPGVETQYF. As DNA, the CDR3 is TGTGCCAGCAACCCCGGGGTGGAGACCCAGTACTTC.

The J gene is TRBJ2-1, the V gene TRBV6-5, with 16 bases lining up with TRBD2. The CDR3 runs to 15 residues. CDR1 is MNHEY, CDR2 SVGAGI, per germline. V lost 8 bases and J lost 6; bases outside the gene matches: 4. The CDR3 DNA follows: TGTGCCAGCGCCGGGACTAGCGGGGGGGCCAATGAGCAGTTCTTC. The encoded protein is CASAGTSGGANEQFF.

The chain combines TRBV27 with TRBJ2-5, with D perhaps matching TRBD2 (7 bases). Trimming cost V 5 bases and J 4 bases, with 20 bases left between them. This CDR3 comprises 16 residues. Germline values: CDR1 MNHEY, CDR2 SMNVEV (reference sequence). The CDR3 sequence is CASSPRGADLSETQYF. In DNA, the CDR3 is TGTGCCAGCAGTCCACGGGGGGCCGACCTTTCAGAGACCCAGTACTTC.